The 7 T cell receptor beta chains presented below share a single source sample, sequenced in a study of CD4 T cell repertoires in COVID-19 (dated by TCRdb to the early 2020s). Uncultured memory T cell samples were sequenced directly after ex vivo isolation. The library came from the immunoSEQ multiplex PCR assay. The immuneACCESS repertoire file appears here via TCRdb, limited to in-frame rearrangements. These files lack a portion of the clones; in checked studies, under half of the deficit traces to unresolved V genes, and the cause of the others is not known. A total of fewer than 25,000 clones appear in this sample, roughly 87% of them only once. The ten largest clones represent roughly 0.58% of the sample. The sample consisted of central memory CD4+ T cells from blood, taken before the COVID-19 pandemic. According to the study, the label for this sample's cell subset or site signals: CD4+ T central memory cells. These TCRs come from a human donor who had COVID-19.

The genes are TRBV2 and TRBJ1-3; 8 bases match TRBD1. Per the germline V gene, CDR1 is SNHLY and CDR2 is FYNNEI. V shed 3 bases and J 4 bases; nucleotides not matched to a gene: 2. CDR3 size: 14 residues. The CDR3 region has the DNA TGTGCCAGCAGTGAGGACAGGGTGGGAAACACCATATATTTT. Protein: CASSEDRVGNTIYF.

The chain joins TRBV5-1 to TRBJ1-4; D uncertain. CDR1 is SGHRS and CDR2 is YFSETQ in the germline V gene. The V gene lost 7 bases and the J gene lost 7 bases, with 20 bases spanning the gap. The CDR3 is made up of 15 amino acids. The DNA of the CDR3 is TGCGCCAGCCGAATCCCGGTCGGTGGCGGTGAAAAACTGTTTTTT. This codes for CASRIPVGGGEKLFF.

The chain couples TRBV28 to TRBJ1-3; no clear D gene. Germline CDR1 and CDR2: MDHEN and SYDVKM. The CDR3 has 15 amino acids. Trimming removed 2 bases from V and 0 bases from J, with 8 bases in between. The CDR3 DNA sequence: TGTGCCAGCAGTTTAGTCCCCCGCTCTGGAAACACCATATATTTT. It specifies CASSLVPRSGNTIYF.

The genes are TRBV5-1 and TRBJ2-2, with 10 bases that match TRBD2. Trimming at V came to 2 bases and at J to 1 base, leaving 5 bases not matched to a gene. This CDR3 contains 17 residues. Germline-derived CDR1 and CDR2 are SGHRS and YFSETQ. The CDR3 nucleotides read TGCGCCAGCAGCTTCCCTAGCGGGGGTCTGAACACCGGGGAGCTGTTTTTT. It codes for CASSFPSGGLNTGELFF.

This chain links TRBV5-6 with TRBJ1-4, with 9 bases identical to TRBD1. The CDR3 is made up of 16 amino acids. V lost 4 bases to trimming and J lost 7 bases; unmatched junction nucleotides: 11. Germline V lookup: CDR1 SGHDT, CDR2 YYEEEE. CDR3 sequence: CASSKGQGVLGEKLFF. DNA for the CDR3: TGTGCCAGCAGCAAGGGACAGGGCGTTTTGGGTGAAAAACTGTTTTTT.

The V call is TRBV5-1, the J call TRBJ2-1; 11 positions match TRBD2. In germline, CDR1 is SGHRS, CDR2 YFSETQ. The junction had 13 bases not matched to a gene; V was cut back by 2 bases and J by 6 bases. The CDR3 has 18 residues. The CDR3: CASSFTPTSGVKSNEQFF. CDR3 sequence (DNA): TGCGCCAGCAGCTTCACGCCGACTAGCGGGGTTAAGAGCAATGAGCAGTTCTTC.

The chain carries TRBV7-6 and TRBJ2-3; 9 bases are a match to TRBD2. The germline CDR1 and CDR2 sequences are SGHVS and FNYEAQ. Unmatched junction bases numbered 5, after V lost 2 bases and J lost 5 bases. CDR3 length: 15 amino acids. DNA for the CDR3: TGTGCCAGCAGCTTAAGCGGGAGGTATTTAGATACGCAGTATTTT. Encoded protein: CASSLSGRYLDTQYF. The full variable domain, its missing parts supplied by reference TRBV7-6 and TRBJ2-3, is GAGVSQSPRYKVTKRGQDVALRCDPISGHVSLYWYRQALGQGPEFLTYFNYEAQQDKSGLPNDRFSAERPEGSISTLTIQRTEQRDSAMYRCASSLSGRYLDTQYFGPGTRLTVL.